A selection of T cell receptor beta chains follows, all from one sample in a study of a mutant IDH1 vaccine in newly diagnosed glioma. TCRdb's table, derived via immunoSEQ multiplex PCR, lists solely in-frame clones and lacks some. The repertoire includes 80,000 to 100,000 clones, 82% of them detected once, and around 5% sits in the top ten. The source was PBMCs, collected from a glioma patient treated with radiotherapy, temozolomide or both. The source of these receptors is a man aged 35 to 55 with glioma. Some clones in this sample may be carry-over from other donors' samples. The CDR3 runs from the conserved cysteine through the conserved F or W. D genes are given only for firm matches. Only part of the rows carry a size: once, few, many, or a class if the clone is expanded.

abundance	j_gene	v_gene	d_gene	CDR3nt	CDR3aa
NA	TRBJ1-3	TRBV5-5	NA	TGTGCCAGCAGCTGGGGAGGACAAGTAACTGGAAACACCATATATTTT	CASSWGGQVTGNTIYF
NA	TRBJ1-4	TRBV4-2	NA	TGTGCCAGCAGCCAAGAATTGCAGGCGGCCCAGGGGAAACTGTTTTTT	CASSQELQAAQGKLFF
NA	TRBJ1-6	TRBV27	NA	TGTGCCAGCAGACTCGCGGGGGGAGGTTCACCCCTCCACTTT	CASRLAGGGSPLHF
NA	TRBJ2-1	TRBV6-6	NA	TGTGCCAGCAGTTACCAACTATGGGGCAATGAGCAGTTCTTC	CASSYQLWGNEQFF
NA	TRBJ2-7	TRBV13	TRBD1	TGTGCCAGCAGCTTAAGCCACAGGGGGAGGTCCTACGAGCAGTACTTC	CASSLSHRGRSYEQYF
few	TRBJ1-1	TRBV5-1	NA	TGCGCCAGCAGCTTGCAGGCAGGGCTGAACACTGAAGCTTTCTTT	CASSLQAGLNTEAFF
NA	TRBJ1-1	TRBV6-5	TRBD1	TGTGCCAGCAGTTACACAGGGGAGGCTGAAGCTTTCTTT	CASSYTGEAEAFF
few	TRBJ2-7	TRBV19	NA	TGTGCCAGTAGTCTGACAGGTTTAGCCTACGAGCAGTACTTC	CASSLTGLAYEQYF
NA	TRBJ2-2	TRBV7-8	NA	TGTGCCAGCCCCACTGGGCCCGGGGAGCTGTTTTTT	CASPTGPGELFF
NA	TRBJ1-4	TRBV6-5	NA	TGTGCCAGCAGTTACTCTGACAGTGAAAAACTGTTTTTT	CASSYSDSEKLFF
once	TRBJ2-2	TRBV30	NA	TGTGCCTGGAGGGGGGGGCGGAAGAACACCGGGGAGCTGTTTTTT	CAWRGGRKNTGELFF
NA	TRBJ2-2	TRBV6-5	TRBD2	TGTGCCAGCAGCCCCCAGCGGGGGGTTGCCGGGGAGCTGTTTTTT	CASSPQRGVAGELFF
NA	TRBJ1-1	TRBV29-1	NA	TGCAGCGTTGCAGACGTGGGAAAGGCTTTCTTT	CSVADVGKAFF
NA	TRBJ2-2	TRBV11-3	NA	TGTGCCAGCAGCCGAATTGGTCGGGGCACCGGGGAGCTGTTTTTT	CASSRIGRGTGELFF
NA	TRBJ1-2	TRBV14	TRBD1	TGTGCCAGCAGCCAGAAGACAGGGCCCTATGGCTACACCTTC	CASSQKTGPYGYTF
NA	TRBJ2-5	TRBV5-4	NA	TGTGCCAGCACCTTAGGGCACCTCCAAGAGACCCAGTACTTC	CASTLGHLQETQYF
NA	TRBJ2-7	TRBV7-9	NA	TGTGCCAGCAGCTTATTGGGGTCTGGTCCCTACGAGCAGTACTTC	CASSLLGSGPYEQYF
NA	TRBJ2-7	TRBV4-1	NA	TGCGCCAGCAGCCAAGGACTAAACGAGCAGTACTTC	CASSQGLNEQYF
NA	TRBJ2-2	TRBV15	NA	TGTGCCACCAGCAGACAGGGCACCGGGGAGCTGTTTTTT	CATSRQGTGELFF
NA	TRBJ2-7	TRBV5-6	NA	TGTGCCAGCAGCTTGGGATCGCTTTCCTACGAGCAGTACTTC	CASSLGSLSYEQYF
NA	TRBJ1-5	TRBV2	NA	TGTGCCAGCAGTTGGGCTGGCAATCAGCCCCAGCATTTT	CASSWAGNQPQHF
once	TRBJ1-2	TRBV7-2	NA	TGTGCCAGCAGCTCCCGGGGGCTGGACCCCCATGGCTACACCTTC	CASSSRGLDPHGYTF
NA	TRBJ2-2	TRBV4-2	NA	TGTGCCAGCAGCCAAGGCTCGTGGCGGCAGAACACCGGGGAGCTGTTTTTT	CASSQGSWRQNTGELFF
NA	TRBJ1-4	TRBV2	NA	TGTGCCAGCAGTGGACAAATGGGAAAACTGTTTTTT	CASSGQMGKLFF
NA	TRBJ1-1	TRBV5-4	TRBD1	TGTGCCAGCCGGACAGGGGGTGAAGCTTTCTTT	CASRTGGEAFF
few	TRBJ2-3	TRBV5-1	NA	TGCGCCAGCAGCTTGGTACCGGGGATAAGGACAGATACGCAGTATTTT	CASSLVPGIRTDTQYF
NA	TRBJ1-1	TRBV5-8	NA	TGTGCCAGCAGAAGTTACACTGAAGCTTTCTTT	CASRSYTEAFF
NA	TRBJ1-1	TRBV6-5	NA	TGTGCCAGCAGACCCGGGACGGCTAGGGCAGCTTTCTTT	CASRPGTARAAFF
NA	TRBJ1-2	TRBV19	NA	TGTGCCAGTACCCGGGGAGGAGTCCTCTATGGCTACACCTTC	CASTRGGVLYGYTF
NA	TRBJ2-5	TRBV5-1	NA	TGCGCCAGCAGCGCCACGACCTCGGGGAGGGAGACCCAGTACTTC	CASSATTSGRETQYF
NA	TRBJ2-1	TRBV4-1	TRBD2	TGCGCCAGCAGCCAAAAAGCGGGGGAGTACAATGAGCAGTTCTTC	CASSQKAGEYNEQFF
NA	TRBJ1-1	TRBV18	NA	TGTGCCAGCTCACCAGACTCAAGGTACGGGAACACTGAAGCTTTCTTT	CASSPDSRYGNTEAFF
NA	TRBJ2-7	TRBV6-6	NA	TGTGCCAGCAGTTACCCCCCAGGGGCATCAAGCTACGAGCAGTACTTC	CASSYPPGASSYEQYF
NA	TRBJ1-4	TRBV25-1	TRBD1	TGTGCCAGCAGGGGACAGGGTAGCTCGGAAAAACTGTTTTTT	CASRGQGSSEKLFF
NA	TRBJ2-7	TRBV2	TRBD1	TGTGCCAGCACACTGGACAGGGGGGCCTACGAGCAGTACTTC	CASTLDRGAYEQYF
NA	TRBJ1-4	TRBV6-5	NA	TGTGCCAGCAGCCCTGACTTATGGGGAGTAAAACTGTTTTTT	CASSPDLWGVKLFF
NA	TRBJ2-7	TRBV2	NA	TGTGCCAGCAGTGGTGTCAGGGGATGGCCAGGGGACGAGCAGTACTTC	CASSGVRGWPGDEQYF
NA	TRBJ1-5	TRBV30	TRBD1	TGTGCCTGGAGTGTATCTGACAGGACAGGCCAGCCCCAGCATTTT	CAWSVSDRTGQPQHF
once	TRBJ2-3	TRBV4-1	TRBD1	TGCGCCAGCAGCCCGGGGACAGGGACAGATACGCAGTATTTT	CASSPGTGTDTQYF
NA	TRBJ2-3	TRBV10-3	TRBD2	TGTGCAACCAACCCGGGACTAGCGGGGGGAGATACGCAGTATTTT	CATNPGLAGGDTQYF
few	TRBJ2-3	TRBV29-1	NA	TGCAGCGTTGGGGACATAAACTCCGCCTATTTT	CSVGDINSAYF
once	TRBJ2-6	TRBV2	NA	TGTGCCAGCAGAGTTGGGGCCAACGTCCTGACTTTC	CASRVGANVLTF
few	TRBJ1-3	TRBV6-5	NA	TGTGCCAGCACCCACAGTGGGTCGGGAAACACCATATATTTT	CASTHSGSGNTIYF
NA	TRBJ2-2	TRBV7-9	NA	TGTGCCAGCAGAACTATGGGGACCGGGGAGCTGTTTTTT	CASRTMGTGELFF
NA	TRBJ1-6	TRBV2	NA	TGTGCCAGCAAGACTCAGGGACCCTATAATTCACCCCTCCACTTT	CASKTQGPYNSPLHF
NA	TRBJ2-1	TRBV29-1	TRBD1	TGCAGCGTTGGAAGTCGACGGGACAGGGCCTCCTACAATGAGCAGTTCTTC	CSVGSRRDRASYNEQFF
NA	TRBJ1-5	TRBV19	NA	TGTGCCAGTAGTATATTTGGGCCAGGGGATCAGCCCCAGCATTTT	CASSIFGPGDQPQHF
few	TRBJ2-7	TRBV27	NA	TGTGCCAGCAGTTTACAAAGGGGAGGCCGCCACGAGCAGTACTTC	CASSLQRGGRHEQYF
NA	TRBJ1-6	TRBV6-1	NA	TGTGCCAGCAGTGAAGTTTCACCCCTCCACTTT	CASSEVSPLHF
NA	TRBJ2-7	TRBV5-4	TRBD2	TGTGCCAGCAGCTCAAGGCTAGCGGGGGGTAACGAGCAGTACTTC	CASSSRLAGGNEQYF
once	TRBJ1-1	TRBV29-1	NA	TGCAGTGGCGTTGGATTATCACCCAGGGATGTATATGAAGCTTTCTTT	CSGVGLSPRDVYEAFF
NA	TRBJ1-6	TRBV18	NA	TGTGCCAGCTCACCAAGCGCGGATGGGTCACCCCTCCACTTT	CASSPSADGSPLHF
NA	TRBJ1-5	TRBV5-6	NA	TGTGCCAGCAGCTTCTCGCTGTATAGCAATCAGCCCCAGCATTTT	CASSFSLYSNQPQHF